Below are 19 T cell receptor beta chains sequenced from a single sample in a study of graft-versus-host responses after intestinal transplantation. No antigen has been identified for these receptors. The repertoire was sequenced with immunoSEQ multiplex PCR; TCRdb's copy has only in-frame clones and lacks some. The sample has tens of thousands of clones, over 75% seen once. Specimen: unstimulated CD8+ T cells sorted from spleen or lymph node cells, collected before intestinal transplant. These receptors all come from a human donor who received an intestinal transplant.

The chain joins TRBV2 to TRBJ2-3; a weak D match, TRBD1 (6 bases). V was trimmed by 5 bases and J by 1 base, leaving 10 bases between them. There are 14 residues in the CDR3. The germline V gene encodes CDR1 SNHLY and CDR2 FYNNEI. In DNA, the CDR3 is TGTGCCAGCAGTACAGGGATTGGCACAGATACGCAGTATTTT. Protein sequence: CASSTGIGTDTQYF.

The chain carries TRBV4-1 and TRBJ1-2, with 8 bases matching TRBD1. Germline V gene data show CDR1 as MGHRA and CDR2 as YSYEKL. V was pared by 0 bases and J by 7 bases, with 10 bases of the junction left unmatched. The CDR3 contains 16 residues. The CDR3 is CASSQERGRGPGGYTF. CDR3 sequence (DNA): TGCGCCAGCAGCCAAGAGAGGGGCAGGGGGCCGGGTGGCTACACCTTC.

J is TRBJ2-5 and V is TRBV19, with 7 nucleotides matching TRBD2. The germline V gene encodes CDR1 LNHDA and CDR2 SQIVND (reference sequence). The CDR3 covers 15 residues. V lost 1 base and J lost 6; bases outside the gene matches: 8. CDR3 DNA: TGTGCCAGTAGTATAGGCGGCGGGAGTTTGCAGACCCAGTACTTC. Translated, it gives CASSIGGGSLQTQYF.

This chain uses TRBV7-9 with TRBJ2-1, with 12 bases that match TRBD2. Germline CDR1 is SEHNR and CDR2 is FQNEAQ (reference sequence). The length of the CDR3 is 16 residues. V was clipped by 5 bases and J by 8 bases; unmatched bases: 10. CDR3 in DNA: TGTGCCAGCAGCCCCACTAGCGGGAGGTACGCGGATGAGCAGTTCTTC. It codes for CASSPTSGRYADEQFF.

V is TRBV2 and J is TRBJ2-7, with D possibly TRBD2 on 6 matching bases. CDR3 length equals 17 residues. The germline V and J ends were trimmed by 2 bases and 3 bases, with 20 bases remaining between them. Germline CDR1 SNHLY, CDR2 FYNNEI. As DNA, the CDR3 is TGTGCCAGCAGTGAATGGGCAGGGAGGTTGATGAGCTACGAGCAGTACTTC. Translating gives CASSEWAGRLMSYEQYF.

This chain connects TRBV7-2 to TRBJ2-5; the D gene is possibly TRBD2 (7 bases). Looked up from germline, CDR1 is SGHTA and CDR2 is FQGNSA. The CDR3 covers 17 residues. The V and J ends lost 1 base and 4 bases respectively, with 19 bases between them. DNA of the CDR3: TGTGCCAGCAGCTTAGTGGTTGGGGGGGGCATTGGAGAGACCCAGTACTTC. Amino acids: CASSLVVGGGIGETQYF. Looking up the rest from reference TRBV7-2 and TRBJ2-5 gives the full variable domain: GAGVSQSPSNKVTEKGKDVELRCDPISGHTALYWYRQSLGQGLEFLIYFQGNSAPDKSGLPSDRFSAERTGGSVSTLTIQRTQQEDSAVYLCASSLVVGGGIGETQYFGPGTRLLVL.

This rearrangement joins TRBV6-6 to TRBJ2-7; 7 bases are a match to TRBD1. V was clipped by 4 bases and J by 2 bases; unmatched bases: 5. The CDR3 runs to 14 residues. The germline CDR1 and CDR2 sequences are MNHNY and SVGAGI (reference sequence). The CDR3: CASSSGTVTYEQYF. CDR3 DNA: TGTGCCAGCAGTTCTGGGACAGTGACCTACGAGCAGTACTTC.

The chain links TRBV4-1 to TRBJ2-2; TRBD2 matches at 11 bases. Germline-derived CDR1 and CDR2 are MGHRA and YSYEKL. After removal of 4 bases from V and 0 bases from J, the junction contained 1 base not matched to a gene. This CDR3 has 16 amino acids. The CDR3 bases are TGCGCCAGCAGCCGACTAGCGGGAACGAACACCGGGGAGCTGTTTTTT. It codes for CASSRLAGTNTGELFF.

In this sample, this clone turned up once. The chain carries TRBV13 and TRBJ2-7; tentative D call: TRBD1 (6 bases). V lost 6 bases and J lost 0, with 12 bases in between. CDR3 length equals 14 residues. The germline V gene encodes CDR1 PRHDT and CDR2 FYEKMQ (reference sequence). The CDR3 loop reads CASSVWTDSYEQYF. CDR3 bases: TGTGCCAGCAGTGTCTGGACAGACTCCTACGAGCAGTACTTC.

Points on this clone: Other nucleotide sequences from this sample produce the same CDR3. The chain combines TRBV13 with TRBJ1-5; a possible D gene is TRBD1 (5 bases). The CDR3 extends over 12 amino acids. CDR1 is PRHDT, CDR2 FYEKMQ, per germline (reference sequence). V was trimmed by 5 bases and J by 4 bases, leaving 6 bases between them. The CDR3 is CASSRGNQPQHF. The CDR3 DNA is TGTGCCAGCAGCCGGGGGAATCAGCCCCAGCATTTT.

The CDR3 nucleotides are TGTGCCAGCAGCTTAGTCGGGAGTCAGCCCCAGCATTTT. It is translated as CASSLVGSQPQHF. The chain links TRBV7-9 to TRBJ1-5; D is unresolved. V was trimmed by 1 base and J by 6 bases, leaving 7 bases between them. CDR1 and CDR2 (germline): SEHNR, FQNEAQ (reference sequence). The CDR3 runs to 13 residues.

The chain is built from TRBV6-1 and TRBJ2-7, with a tentative D call TRBD1 (6 bases). This CDR3 is built from 16 residues. V gave up 4 bases and J gave up 1 base, with 17 bases separating them. Germline values: CDR1 MNHNS, CDR2 SASEGT. CDR3 amino acids: CASSVAGTLGSYEQYF. CDR3 DNA sequence: TGTGCCAGCAGTGTGGCCGGGACACTGGGATCCTACGAGCAGTACTTC.

V gene TRBV29-1 combines with J gene TRBJ1-2; a possible D gene is TRBD1 (5 bases). Germline V gene lookup returns CDR1 SQVTM and CDR2 ANQGSEA. The germline V and J ends were trimmed by 1 base and 3 bases, with 9 bases remaining between them. The CDR3 loop spans 13 amino acids. CDR3 nucleotide sequence: TGCAGCGTTGAAGCAGGGTTCGACTATGGCTACACCTTC. This gives the protein CSVEAGFDYGYTF. The whole variable domain, remainder taken from reference TRBV29-1 and TRBJ1-2, is SAVISQKPSRDICQRGTSLTIQCQVDSQVTMMFWYRQQPGQSLTLIATANQGSEATYESGFVIDKFPISRPNLTFSTLTVSNMSPEDSSIYLCSVEAGFDYGYTFGSGTRLTVV.

The chain is built from TRBV4-1 and TRBJ2-7; 9 bases agree with TRBD2. The V and J ends lost 1 base and 2 bases, in that order; junction bases with no gene match: 3. This CDR3 comprises 15 residues. CDR1 MGHRA and CDR2 YSYEKL come from the germline V gene. The CDR3 region is CASSQGSGGTYEQYF. The CDR3 nucleotides are TGCGCCAGCAGCCAAGGTAGCGGGGGCACCTACGAGCAGTACTTC.

The CDR3 nucleotides are TGTGCCAGTAGTGCCGAAATAACTAGCACAGATACGCAGTATTTT. As protein: CASSAEITSTDTQYF. The chain combines TRBV19 with TRBJ2-3; D gene unclear. The germline V and J ends were trimmed by 5 bases and 0 bases, with 12 bases remaining between them. This CDR3 is 15 amino acids long. Germline assignment: CDR1 LNHDA and CDR2 SQIVND (reference sequence).

The gene calls are TRBV9 and TRBJ1-1; D gene ambiguous. The V end lost 0 bases, the J end lost 4 bases, and 16 bases lay between the germline ends. The germline V gene encodes CDR1 SGDLS and CDR2 YYNGEE. This CDR3 has 16 amino acids. CDR3 nucleotide sequence: TGTGCCAGCAGCGTAGCTCAGGAGGTCGGGGTCACTGAAGCTTTCTTT. It codes for CASSVAQEVGVTEAFF.

This rearrangement joins TRBV5-1 to TRBJ2-7; TRBD1 is a possible D gene (5 bases). The length of the CDR3 is 15 residues. Germline-derived CDR1 and CDR2 are SGHRS and YFSETQ. V dropped 3 bases and J dropped 3 bases, with 16 bases sitting between them. CDR3 loop: CASSSFPGSGYEQYF. The CDR3 DNA reads TGCGCCAGCAGCTCTTTTCCAGGGTCAGGCTACGAGCAGTACTTC. The whole variable domain, remainder taken from reference TRBV5-1 and TRBJ2-7, is KAGVTQTPRYLIKTRGQQVTLSCSPISGHRSVSWYQQTPGQGLQFLFEYFSETQRNKGNFPGRFSGRQFSNSRSEMNVSTLELGDSALYLCASSSFPGSGYEQYFGPGTRLTVT.

The chain employs TRBV5-4 and TRBJ2-1; 10 bases are shared with TRBD1. Germline lookup yields CDR1 SGHNT and CDR2 YYREEE (reference sequence). V trimming: 4 bases; J trimming: 5 bases; junction bases outside the gene matches: 6. This CDR3 is built from 15 residues. CDR3 loop: CASSPRDRGDNEQFF. Here the CDR3 DNA reads TGTGCCAGCAGCCCCCGGGACAGGGGTGACAATGAGCAGTTCTTC.

The gene calls are TRBV9 and TRBJ2-7, with D possibly TRBD1 on 5 matching bases. Germline V gene data show CDR1 as SGDLS and CDR2 as YYNGEE. This CDR3 is 15 amino acids long. The V end lost 2 bases, the J end lost 0 bases, and 12 bases lay between the germline ends. Here the CDR3 reads CASSVGAESSYEQYF. CDR3 DNA sequence: TGTGCCAGCAGCGTTGGGGCGGAGAGCTCCTACGAGCAGTACTTC.